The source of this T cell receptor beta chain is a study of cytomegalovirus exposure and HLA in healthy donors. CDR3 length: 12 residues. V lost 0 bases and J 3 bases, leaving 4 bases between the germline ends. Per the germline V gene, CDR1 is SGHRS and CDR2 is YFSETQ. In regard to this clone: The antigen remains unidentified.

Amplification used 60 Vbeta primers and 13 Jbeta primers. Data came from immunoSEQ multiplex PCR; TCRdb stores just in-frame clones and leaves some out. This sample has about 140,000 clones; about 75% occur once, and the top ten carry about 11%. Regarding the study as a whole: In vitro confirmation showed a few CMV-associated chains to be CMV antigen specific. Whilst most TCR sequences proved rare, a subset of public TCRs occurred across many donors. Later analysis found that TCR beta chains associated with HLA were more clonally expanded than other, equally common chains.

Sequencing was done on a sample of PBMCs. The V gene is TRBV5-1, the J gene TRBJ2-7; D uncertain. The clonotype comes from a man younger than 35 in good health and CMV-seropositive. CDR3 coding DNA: TGCGCCAGCAGCTTGGTTAGCTACGAGCAGTACTTC. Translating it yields CASSLVSYEQYF.